This TCR beta chain is from a study of T cells in tuberculosis. After thawing and overnight rest, PBMC were stained with GMM-loaded CD1B tetramer, viability dye and anti-CD3 for sorting. C32 glucose monomycolate from Rhodococcus equi was loaded onto the CD1B tetramers. Assay used: immunoSEQ multiplex PCR; TCRdb lists only in-frame clones, some missing. The repertoire includes nearly 60,000 clones, roughly 87% of them detected once, and around a fifth sits in the top ten. Trimming stripped 0 bases from V and 5 bases from J, with 12 bases between. The CDR3 length is 14 residues. Germline loops: CDR1 SGHRS, CDR2 YFSETQ.

The sequenced material came from CD1b-GMM tetramer-negative cells sorted from PBMCs. This chain joins TRBV5-1 and TRBJ2-7, with D possibly being TRBD1 (6 bases). The receptor's source is an adult woman with latent tuberculosis. As DNA, the CDR3 is TGCGCCAGCAGCTTGGTGGCAGGGGAGAACGAGCAGTACTTC. This sequence encodes CASSLVAGENEQYF.